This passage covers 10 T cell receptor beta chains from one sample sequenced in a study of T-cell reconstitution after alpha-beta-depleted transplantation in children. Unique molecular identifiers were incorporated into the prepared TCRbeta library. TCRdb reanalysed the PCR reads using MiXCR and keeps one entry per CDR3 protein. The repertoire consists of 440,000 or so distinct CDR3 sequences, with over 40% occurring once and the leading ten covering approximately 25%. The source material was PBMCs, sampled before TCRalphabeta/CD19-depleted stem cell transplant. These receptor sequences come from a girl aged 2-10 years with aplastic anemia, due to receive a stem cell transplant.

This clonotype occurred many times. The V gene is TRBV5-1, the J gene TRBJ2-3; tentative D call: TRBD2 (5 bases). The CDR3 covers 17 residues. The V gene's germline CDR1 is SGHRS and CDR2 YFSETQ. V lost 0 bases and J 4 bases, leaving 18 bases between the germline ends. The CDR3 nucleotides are TGCGCCAGCAGCTTGGCCAAGGGAGCGGCCCGTGCAGATACGCAGTATTTT. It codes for CASSLAKGAARADTQYF.

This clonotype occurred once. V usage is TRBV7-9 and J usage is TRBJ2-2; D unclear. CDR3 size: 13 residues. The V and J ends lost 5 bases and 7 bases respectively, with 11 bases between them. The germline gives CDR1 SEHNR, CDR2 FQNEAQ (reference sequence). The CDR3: CASSPPGHGELFF. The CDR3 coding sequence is TGTGCCAGCAGCCCTCCCGGGCACGGGGAGCTGTTTTTT.

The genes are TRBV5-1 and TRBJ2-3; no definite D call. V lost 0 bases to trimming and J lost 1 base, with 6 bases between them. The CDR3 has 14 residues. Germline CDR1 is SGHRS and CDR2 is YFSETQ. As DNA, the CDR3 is TGCGCCAGCAGCTTGGAGCAGGGCACAGATACGCAGTATTTT. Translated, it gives CASSLEQGTDTQYF.

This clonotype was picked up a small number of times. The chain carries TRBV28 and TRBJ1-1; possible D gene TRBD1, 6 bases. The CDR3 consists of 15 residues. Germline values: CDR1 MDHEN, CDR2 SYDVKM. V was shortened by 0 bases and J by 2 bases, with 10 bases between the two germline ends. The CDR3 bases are TGTGCCAGCAGTTTATGGTCGACAGGAAACACTGAAGCTTTCTTT. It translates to CASSLWSTGNTEAFF.

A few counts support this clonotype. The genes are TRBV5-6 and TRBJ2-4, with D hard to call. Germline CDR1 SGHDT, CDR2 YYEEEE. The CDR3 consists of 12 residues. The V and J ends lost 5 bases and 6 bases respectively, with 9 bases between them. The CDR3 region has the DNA TGTGCCAGCAGTCGTGAGCTAAACATTCAGTACTTC. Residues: CASSRELNIQYF. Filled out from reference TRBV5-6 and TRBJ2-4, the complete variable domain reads DAGVTQSPTHLIKTRGQQVTLRCSPKSGHDTVSWYQQALGQGPQFIFQYYEEEERQRGNFPDRFSGHQFPNYSSELNVNALLLGDSALYLCASSRELNIQYFGAGTRLSVL.

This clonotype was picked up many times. Here the CDR3 DNA reads TGCAGTGCCCCGGGACAGAGTGGTACGCAGTATTTT. This encodes CSAPGQSGTQYF. This chain uses TRBV20-1 with TRBJ2-3, with 7 bases lining up with TRBD1. J gave up 8 bases and V 6 bases, and 8 bases lay outside the gene matches. The CDR3 is 12 residues long. Germline CDR1 is DFQATT and CDR2 is SNEGSKA (reference sequence).

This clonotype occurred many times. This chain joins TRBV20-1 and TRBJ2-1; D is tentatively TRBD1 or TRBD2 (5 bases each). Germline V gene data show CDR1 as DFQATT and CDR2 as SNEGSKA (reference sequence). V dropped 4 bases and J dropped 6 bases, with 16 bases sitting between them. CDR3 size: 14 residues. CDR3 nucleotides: TGCAGTGCTACCCTACGGGACCGCTTCAATGAGCAGTTCTTC. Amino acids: CSATLRDRFNEQFF.

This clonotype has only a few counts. The CDR3 protein is CASSLGGRAVTQYF. In DNA, the CDR3 is TGTGCCAGCAGCTTAGGCGGGAGGGCCGTTACGCAGTATTTT. The V call is TRBV11-2, the J call TRBJ2-3; 9 positions match TRBD2. Germline V gene data show CDR1 as SGHAT and CDR2 as FQNNGV. This CDR3 contains 14 residues. J was trimmed by 8 bases and V by 1 base; bases with no gene match: 4.

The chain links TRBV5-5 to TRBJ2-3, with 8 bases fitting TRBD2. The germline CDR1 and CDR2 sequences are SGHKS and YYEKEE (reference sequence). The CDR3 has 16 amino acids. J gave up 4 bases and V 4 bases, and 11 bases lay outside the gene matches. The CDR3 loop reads CASSTGGAEIADTQYF. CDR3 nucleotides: TGTGCCAGCAGCACCGGGGGGGCCGAAATTGCAGATACGCAGTATTTT.

The CDR3 protein is CASSQSVGGLTDTQYF. As DNA, the CDR3 is TGTGCCAGCAGCCAGTCCGTCGGGGGACTCACAGATACGCAGTATTTT. The chain couples TRBV4-2 to TRBJ2-3, with D maybe TRBD2 (6 bases). Trimming pared 3 bases from V and 2 bases from J, leaving 15 bases between. The CDR3 is 16 amino acids. Germline-derived CDR1 and CDR2 are LGHNA and YNFKEQ.